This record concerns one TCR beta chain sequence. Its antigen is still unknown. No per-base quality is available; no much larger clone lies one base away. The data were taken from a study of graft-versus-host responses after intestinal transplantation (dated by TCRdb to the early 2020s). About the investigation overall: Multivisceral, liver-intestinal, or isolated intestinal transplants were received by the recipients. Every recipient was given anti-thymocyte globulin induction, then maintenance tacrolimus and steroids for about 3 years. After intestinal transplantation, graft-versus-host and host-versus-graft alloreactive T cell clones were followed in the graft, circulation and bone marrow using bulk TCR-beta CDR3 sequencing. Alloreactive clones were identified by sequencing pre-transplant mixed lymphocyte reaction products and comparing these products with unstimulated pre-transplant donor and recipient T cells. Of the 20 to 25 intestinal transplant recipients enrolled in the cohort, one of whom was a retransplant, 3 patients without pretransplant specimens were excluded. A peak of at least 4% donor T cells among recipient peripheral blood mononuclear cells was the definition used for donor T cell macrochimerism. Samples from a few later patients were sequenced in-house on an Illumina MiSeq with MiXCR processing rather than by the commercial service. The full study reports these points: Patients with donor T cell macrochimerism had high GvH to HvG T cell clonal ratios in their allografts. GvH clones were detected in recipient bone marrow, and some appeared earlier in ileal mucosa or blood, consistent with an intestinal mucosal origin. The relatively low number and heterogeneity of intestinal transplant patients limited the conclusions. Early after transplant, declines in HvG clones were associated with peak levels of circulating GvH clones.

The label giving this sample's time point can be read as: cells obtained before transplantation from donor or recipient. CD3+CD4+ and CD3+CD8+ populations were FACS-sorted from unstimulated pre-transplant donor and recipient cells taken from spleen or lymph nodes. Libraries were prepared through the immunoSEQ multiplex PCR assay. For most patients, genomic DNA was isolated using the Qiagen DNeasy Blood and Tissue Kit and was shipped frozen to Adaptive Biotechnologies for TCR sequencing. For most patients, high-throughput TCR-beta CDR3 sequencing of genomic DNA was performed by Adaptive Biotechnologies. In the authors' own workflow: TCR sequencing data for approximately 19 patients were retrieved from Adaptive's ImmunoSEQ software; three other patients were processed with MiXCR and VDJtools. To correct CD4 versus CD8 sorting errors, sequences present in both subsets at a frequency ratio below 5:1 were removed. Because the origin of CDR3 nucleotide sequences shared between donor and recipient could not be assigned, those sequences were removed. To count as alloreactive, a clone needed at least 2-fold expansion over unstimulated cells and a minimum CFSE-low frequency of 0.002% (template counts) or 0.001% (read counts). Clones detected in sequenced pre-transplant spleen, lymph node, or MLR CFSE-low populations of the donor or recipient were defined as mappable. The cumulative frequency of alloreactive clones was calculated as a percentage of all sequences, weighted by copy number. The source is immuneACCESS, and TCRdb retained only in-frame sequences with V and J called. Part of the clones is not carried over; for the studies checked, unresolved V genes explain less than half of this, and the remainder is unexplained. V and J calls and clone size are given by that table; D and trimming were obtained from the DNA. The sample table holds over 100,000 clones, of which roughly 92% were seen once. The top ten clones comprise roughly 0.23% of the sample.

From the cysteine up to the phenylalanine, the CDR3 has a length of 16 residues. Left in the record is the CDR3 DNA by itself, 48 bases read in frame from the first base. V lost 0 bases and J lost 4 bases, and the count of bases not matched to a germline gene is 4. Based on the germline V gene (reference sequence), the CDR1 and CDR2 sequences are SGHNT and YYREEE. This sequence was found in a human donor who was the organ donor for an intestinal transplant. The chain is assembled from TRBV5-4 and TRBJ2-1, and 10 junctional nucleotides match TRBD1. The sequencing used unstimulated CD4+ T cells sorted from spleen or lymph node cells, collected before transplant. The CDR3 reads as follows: CASSLATGGLYNEQFF. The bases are TGTGCCAGCAGCTTGGCGACAGGGGGCCTTTACAATGAGCAGTTCTTC.